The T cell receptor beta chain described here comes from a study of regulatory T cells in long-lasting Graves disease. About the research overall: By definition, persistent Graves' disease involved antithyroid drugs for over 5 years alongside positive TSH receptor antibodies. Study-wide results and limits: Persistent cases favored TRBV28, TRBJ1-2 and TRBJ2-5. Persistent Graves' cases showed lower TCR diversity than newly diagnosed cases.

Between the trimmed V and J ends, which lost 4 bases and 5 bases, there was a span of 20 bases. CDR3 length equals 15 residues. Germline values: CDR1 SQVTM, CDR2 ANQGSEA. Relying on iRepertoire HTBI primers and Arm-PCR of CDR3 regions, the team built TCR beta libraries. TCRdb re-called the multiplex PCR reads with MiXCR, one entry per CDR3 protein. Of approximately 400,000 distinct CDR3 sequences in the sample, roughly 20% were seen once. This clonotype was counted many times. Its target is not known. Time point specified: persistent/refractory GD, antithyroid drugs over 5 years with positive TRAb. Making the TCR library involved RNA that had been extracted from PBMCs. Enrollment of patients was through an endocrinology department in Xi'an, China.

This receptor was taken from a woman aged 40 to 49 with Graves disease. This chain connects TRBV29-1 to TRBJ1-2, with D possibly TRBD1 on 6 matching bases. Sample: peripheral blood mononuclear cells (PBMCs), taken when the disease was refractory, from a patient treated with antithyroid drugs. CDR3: CSVAPTGPTGYGYTF. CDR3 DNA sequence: TGCAGCGTTGCTCCGACAGGTCCAACTGGGTATGGCTACACCTTC.